This T cell receptor (beta chain) is drawn from a study of blood T cell repertoires in COVID-19. Looking at the study overall: Samples of COVID-19 (acute and convalescent) were obtained from the United States, Italy and Spain.

Sequenced by immunoSEQ multiplex PCR; TCRdb stores in-frame clones only, minus some. The data show roughly 130,000 clones, with about 80% seen just once and 9.5% to 15% held by the top ten. Germline trimming cut 4 bases from V and 2 bases from J; bases unmatched to any gene: 3. This CDR3 region has 16 residues. In germline, CDR1 is SEHNR, CDR2 FQNEAQ (reference sequence). This receptor was obtained from an older woman with acute or convalescent COVID-19. V and J are TRBV7-9 and TRBJ2-3; 13 bases match TRBD2. Sequences were obtained from peripheral blood. CDR3 residues: CASSSTSGGTTDTQYF. In DNA, the CDR3 is TGTGCCAGCAGCTCGACTAGCGGGGGGACCACAGATACGCAGTATTTT.